This TCR beta chain was captured by sequencing in a study of shared clonotypes between healthy human individuals. Division of CD4+ cells produced a CD45RA+ naive subset and a CD45RA-negative memory subset. Looked up from germline, CDR1 is LGHNA and CDR2 is YSLEER. The CDR3 spans 14 residues. Trimming took 0 bases from V and 1 from J, leaving 6 bases between them. Study findings and constraints: A generally larger estimated richness was seen in naive subsets than in memory subsets. Shared clonotypes: roughly 4.7% naive CD4, 3.5% to 4% naive CD8, about 2.2% memory CD4, 0.35% to 0.5% memory CD8. Limitation of the genetic and exposure-history diversity represented came from the few donors.

Profiling relied on immunoSEQ multiplex PCR, and the TCRdb table lists in-frame clones only, not all of them. The sample holds 2 million to 2.5 million clones; more than 85% are singletons and the top ten take approximately 0.4%. On this clone: Antigen: not known.

Source material: naive CD4+ T cells from PBMCs. The subset denotes: CD45RA+ positively selected. The gene calls are TRBV4-3 and TRBJ1-1; no reliable D call. This TCR was recovered from a man younger than 35 in good health. Some clones in this sample may be carry-over from other donors' samples. The CDR3 DNA reads as TGCGCCAGCAGCCAAGATCTAGGGAACACTGAAGCTTTCTTT. Residues: CASSQDLGNTEAFF.